Below, 9 T cell receptor beta chains from the same sample are listed, as sequenced in a study of T-cell reconstitution after alpha-beta-depleted transplantation in children. Points from the study as a whole: Most T-cell counts and diversity one year after the transplant came from T cells that were newly produced.

TCRbeta library construction was performed incorporating unique molecular identifiers. TCRdb independently ran MiXCR on the PCR reads; one entry per CDR3 protein. The table lists some 300,000 distinct CDR3 sequences, over 7.5% of them singletons, with about 9.1% in the top ten. These receptors have no known antigen. The specimen comprised peripheral blood, sampled 360 days after TCRalphabeta/CD19-depleted stem cell transplant. The receptors were sampled from a female patient aged 2-10 years who had a stem cell transplant for Fanconi anemia, so the T cells may come from the graft donor.

This clonotype was recorded many times. The chain has TRBV7-2 and TRBJ2-5; tentative D call: TRBD1 (6 bases). Trimming took 2 bases from V and 5 from J, leaving 12 bases between them. This CDR3 is built from 14 residues. Germline CDR1 reads SGHTA; CDR2 reads FQGNSA. The CDR3, as DNA: TGTGCCAGCAGCTTACTCCAGGGGAAGGAGACCCAGTACTTC. It translates to CASSLLQGKETQYF. Drawing the rest from reference TRBV7-2 and TRBJ2-5, the complete variable domain is GAGVSQSPSNKVTEKGKDVELRCDPISGHTALYWYRQSLGQGLEFLIYFQGNSAPDKSGLPSDRFSAERTGGSVSTLTIQRTQQEDSAVYLCASSLLQGKETQYFGPGTRLLVL.

At least ten counts were recorded for this clonotype. This chain uses TRBV5-1 with TRBJ2-7; either TRBD1 or TRBD2 may supply D (5 bases each). Germline V gene data show CDR1 as SGHRS and CDR2 as YFSETQ. The CDR3 is 15 residues long. Trimming pared 2 bases from V and 3 bases from J, leaving 15 bases between. In nucleotides, the CDR3 is TGCGCCAGCAGCTTCCGGGACGCAAGAATCTACGAGCAGTACTTC. It specifies CASSFRDARIYEQYF.

This clonotype has a count of ten or more. The chain has TRBV9 and TRBJ2-7; 9 positions agree with TRBD1. Germline V gives CDR1 SGDLS, CDR2 YYNGEE. V trimming: 4 bases; J trimming: 2 bases; junction bases outside the gene matches: 4. CDR3 length equals 14 residues. For the CDR3, the DNA is TGTGCCAGCAGCTACCGGGACAGGGCCTACGAGCAGTACTTC. As protein: CASSYRDRAYEQYF.

The chain carries TRBV5-1 and TRBJ2-2, with 7 bases that match TRBD1. Germline-derived CDR1 and CDR2 are SGHRS and YFSETQ. With 4 bases clipped from V and 2 bases from J, the junction kept 11 bases outside the gene matches. The CDR3 is 17 residues long. CDR3 sequence reads: CASSLTPGTANTGELFF. CDR3 DNA sequence: TGCGCCAGCAGCCTCACACCCGGGACAGCTAACACCGGGGAGCTGTTTTTT.

This clonotype was seen many times. The gene calls are TRBV7-9 and TRBJ2-4; no clear D gene. Per the germline V gene, CDR1 is SEHNR and CDR2 is FQNEAQ (reference sequence). Deletions cut 2 bases from V and 0 bases from J, with 11 bases between. The CDR3 has 16 amino acids. CDR3 sequence reads: CASSLSLAGAKNIQYF. DNA of the CDR3: TGTGCCAGCAGCTTATCCCTGGCTGGAGCCAAAAACATTCAGTACTTC.

This clonotype showed up just a few times. The rearrangement joins TRBV5-1 to TRBJ2-3, with 7 positions matching TRBD2. This CDR3 contains 15 residues. The germline V gene has CDR1 SGHRS and CDR2 YFSETQ. Trimming at V came to 0 bases and at J to 14 bases, leaving 15 bases not matched to a gene. The CDR3 bases are TGCGCCAGCAGCTTGGATTCCTTCCGGGGGGTCGTGCGGTATTTT. Encoded protein: CASSLDSFRGVVRYF.

This clonotype was detected only a few times. This chain links TRBV10-3 with TRBJ1-2; 7 bases are shared with TRBD1. This CDR3 is built from 13 residues. V dropped 8 bases and J dropped 2; count of bases not matched to a gene: 5. CDR1 is ENHRY and CDR2 is SYGVKD in the germline V gene. The CDR3 DNA follows: TGTGCCATCGGGGGACAGATCAACTATGGCTACACCTTC. Amino acids: CAIGGQINYGYTF.

This clonotype came up many times. The gene calls are TRBV7-2 and TRBJ2-7; 8 bases agree with TRBD2. The CDR3 totals 15 residues. CDR1 is SGHTA and CDR2 is FQGNSA in the germline V gene. Losses at the gene ends were 5 bases for V and 4 bases for J; bases not matched to a gene: 10. CDR3 protein: CASSARSSGKYEQYF. The DNA of the CDR3 is TGTGCCAGCAGCGCCCGCAGTAGCGGGAAATACGAGCAGTACTTC.

Ten or more counts support this clonotype. The chain recombines TRBV28 with TRBJ2-7; TRBD1 might be the D (6 bases). Germline CDR1 and CDR2: MDHEN and SYDVKM. Deletions cut 4 bases from V and 6 bases from J, with 16 bases between. This CDR3 is 14 amino acids long. CDR3 bases: TGTGCCAGCAGTTCTATCCCCCCAGGGGTCGAGCAGTACGTC. This encodes CASSSIPPGVEQYV.